This T cell receptor beta chain was sequenced in a study of blood T cell repertoires in COVID-19 (dated by TCRdb to 2020 to 2021). The study in broad terms: The collaborator samples originated in the United States, Italy and Spain and spanned the acute and convalescent phases of COVID-19. The repertoires were released in a freely available public database intended as a resource for research on the immune response to SARS-CoV-2. Deeply sampled blood TCRbeta repertoires from subjects exposed to, actively infected with, or recovered from COVID-19 were included in the dataset. The samples were drawn from two sources: the first 160 participants of the ongoing ImmuneRACE study, and over 1,000 subjects contributed by 6 global collaborators. Where available, HLA class I and class II types were taken from metadata supplied by the sample provider and were not determined by assay-based typing. The material from the prospective study consisted of cDNA or gDNA derived from T cells, B-cell-depleted T cells, or PBMCs. Sample metadata almost always included a de-identified subject ID, COVID-19 status, age in years and sex.

The immunoSEQ Assay, a bias-controlled multiplex PCR, was used to amplify TCRbeta CDR3 regions from genomic DNA. The original pipeline was this. The number of nucleated cells in each sample was estimated by amplification of reference gene primers within the assay. To quantify the absolute abundance of each unique TCRbeta CDR3 rearrangement, sequence reads were collapsed and filtered. Productive Simpson clonality was computed per sample as the square root of Simpson's diversity index over productive rearrangements. Sourced from immuneACCESS, this table was stored by TCRdb with only in-frame sequences that have V and J called. A share of the clones is absent; for the studies checked, an unresolved V gene accounts for under half, and the remainder has no known explanation. V and J calls and clone size are as listed in that table; D and trimming were resolved from the DNA. The sample includes tens of thousands of clones, with 65% to 80% observed a single time. 35% to 55% of the sample is in the top ten clones.

To note about this clone: What antigen it recognizes has not been identified. Base qualities are missing; no much larger clone stands one base away.

Overall results and qualifications from the work: The amount of clinical and demographic metadata varied by source and participant and was provided uncurated.

Measured from the cysteine to the phenylalanine, the CDR3 is 13 residues long. CDR3 DNA only is kept here, 39 bases in frame from base 1. The junction carries 6 bases between V and J, which are trimmed by 3 bases and 1 base respectively. Based on the germline V gene, the CDR1 and CDR2 sequences are SGHTA and FQGNSA. Whole blood was collected in K2EDTA tubes by collaborating institutions according to the institutions' own protocols. Collaborator samples were shipped for TCRbeta analysis as frozen whole blood, isolated PBMCs, or DNA extracted from either sample type. The receptor's source is a man in his 70s with active or convalescent COVID-19. Sequencing was carried out using peripheral blood. Recombination connected TRBV7-2 to TRBJ2-5, and the D gene may be TRBD1, 5 bases matching. The DNA sequence is given as TGTGCCAGCAGCTTGGACACCCAAGAGACCCAGTACTTC. Its coded protein is CASSLDTQETQYF.